This note documents a single T cell receptor (beta chain) sequence. These data come from a study of blood T cell repertoires in COVID-19. The table came from immunoSEQ multiplex PCR; TCRdb's copy has only in-frame clones and leaves some out. The sample carries 150,000 to 200,000 clones, approximately 85% recorded once. Participants were aged roughly 18 to 100 years from approximately 24 US areas. This TCR derives from a woman aged 18-30 years who had recovered from COVID-19. Sequencing input: PBMCs or T cells enriched from blood (not recorded which).

The CDR3 sequence: CASSGLLATVYNEQFF. CDR3 coding DNA: TGTGCCAGCAGTGGGCTACTAGCGACCGTCTACAATGAGCAGTTCTTC. This sequence joins TRBV2 and TRBJ2-1, with TRBD2 matching 7 bases. CDR1 and CDR2 (germline): SNHLY, FYNNEI. V lost 4 bases to trimming and J lost 3 bases; unmatched junction nucleotides: 9. The CDR3 length is 16 residues.